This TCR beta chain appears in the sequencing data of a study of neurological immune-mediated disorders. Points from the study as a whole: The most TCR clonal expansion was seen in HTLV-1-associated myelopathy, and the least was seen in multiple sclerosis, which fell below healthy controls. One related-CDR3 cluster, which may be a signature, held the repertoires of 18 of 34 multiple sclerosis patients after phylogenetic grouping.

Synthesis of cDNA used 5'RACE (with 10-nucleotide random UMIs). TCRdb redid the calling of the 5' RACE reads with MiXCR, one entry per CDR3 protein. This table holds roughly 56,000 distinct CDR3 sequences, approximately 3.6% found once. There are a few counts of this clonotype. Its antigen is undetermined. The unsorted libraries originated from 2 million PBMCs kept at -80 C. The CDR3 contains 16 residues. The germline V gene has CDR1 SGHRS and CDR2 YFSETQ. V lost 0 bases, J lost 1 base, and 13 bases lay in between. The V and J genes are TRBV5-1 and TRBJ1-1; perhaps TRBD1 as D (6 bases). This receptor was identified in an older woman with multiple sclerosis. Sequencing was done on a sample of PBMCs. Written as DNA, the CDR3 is TGCGCCAGCAGCTTGGGGCATCTGACAGGGAACACTGAAGCTTTCTTT. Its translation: CASSLGHLTGNTEAFF.